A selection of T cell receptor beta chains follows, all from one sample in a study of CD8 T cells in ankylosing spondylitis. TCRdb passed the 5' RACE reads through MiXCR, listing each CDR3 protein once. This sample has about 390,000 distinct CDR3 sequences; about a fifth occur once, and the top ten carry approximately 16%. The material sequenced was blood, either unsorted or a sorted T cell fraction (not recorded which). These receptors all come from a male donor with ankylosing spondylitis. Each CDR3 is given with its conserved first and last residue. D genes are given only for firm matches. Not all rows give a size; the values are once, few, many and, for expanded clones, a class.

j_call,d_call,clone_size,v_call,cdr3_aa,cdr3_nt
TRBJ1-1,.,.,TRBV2,CASSEGHYTEAFF,TGTGCCAGCAGTGAGGGACATTACACTGAAGCTTTCTTT
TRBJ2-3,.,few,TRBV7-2,CASRPSWWGTDTQYF,TGTGCCAGCAGACCATCCTGGTGGGGCACAGATACGCAGTATTTT
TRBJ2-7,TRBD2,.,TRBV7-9,CASSLFREGPYEQYF,TGTGCCAGCAGCTTATTTCGGGAGGGCCCTTACGAGCAGTACTTC
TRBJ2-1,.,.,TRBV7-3,CASSLLTVAPYNEQFF,TGTGCCAGCAGCTTATTAACAGTGGCGCCCTACAATGAGCAGTTCTTC
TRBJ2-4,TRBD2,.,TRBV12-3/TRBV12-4,CASSASGSTKNIQYF,TGTGCCAGCAGTGCTAGCGGGAGTACCAAAAACATTCAGTACTTC
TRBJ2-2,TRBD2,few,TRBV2,CASERENTGELFF,TGTGCCAGCGAGCGGGAAAACACCGGGGAGCTGTTTTTT
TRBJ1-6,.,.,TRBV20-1,CSASPGLDSPLHF,TGCAGTGCTAGTCCAGGGCTTGATTCACCCCTCCACTTT
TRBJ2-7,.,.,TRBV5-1,CASSVDRAYEQYF,TGCGCCAGCAGCGTGGACAGAGCCTACGAGCAGTACTTC
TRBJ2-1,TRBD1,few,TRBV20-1,CSAAPGGYDEQFF,TGCAGTGCCGCCCCAGGGGGATACGATGAGCAGTTCTTC
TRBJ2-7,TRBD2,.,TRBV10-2,CATTQRGSGTYEQYF,TGCGCCACCACACAGCGGGGTAGCGGTACCTACGAGCAGTACTTC
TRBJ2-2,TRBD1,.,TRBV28,CASRSQGARTGELFF,TGTGCCAGCAGATCACAGGGGGCGCGGACCGGGGAGCTGTTTTTT
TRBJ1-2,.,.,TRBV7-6,CASSLVPGGPYGHTF,TGTGCCAGCAGCTTAGTGCCAGGAGGCCCCTATGGCCACACCTTC
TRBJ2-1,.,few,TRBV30,CAWSSPGRQQFF,TGTGCCTGGAGTTCCCCGGGCAGACAGCAGTTCTTC
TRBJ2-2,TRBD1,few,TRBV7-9,CASSTTPGTGNTGELFF,TGTGCCAGCAGCACCACACCCGGGACAGGGAACACCGGGGAGCTGTTTTTT
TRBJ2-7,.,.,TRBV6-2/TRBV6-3,CASSGTLYEQYF,TGTGCCAGCAGTGGAACCCTCTACGAGCAGTACTTC
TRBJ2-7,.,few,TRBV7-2,CASSSRAYVYEQYF,TGTGCCAGCAGCTCCCGGGCCTATGTCTACGAGCAGTACTTC
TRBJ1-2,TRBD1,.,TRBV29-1,CSVGSVGQGAEGVRGYTF,TGCAGCGTTGGAAGCGTGGGACAGGGGGCGGAAGGAGTGCGGGGCTACACCTTC
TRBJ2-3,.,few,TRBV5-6,CASSLAAYPWTAGTDTQYF,TGTGCCAGCAGCTTGGCCGCTTACCCCTGGACGGCCGGCACAGATACGCAGTATTTT
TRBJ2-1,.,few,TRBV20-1,CSARDRGTYNEQFF,TGCAGTGCTAGAGATCGCGGGACCTACAATGAGCAGTTCTTC
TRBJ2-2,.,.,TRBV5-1,CASTIGTPNTGELFF,TGCGCCAGCACAATCGGGACACCAAACACCGGGGAGCTGTTTTTT
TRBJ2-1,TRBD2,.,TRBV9,CASSAIAGGYNEQFF,TGTGCCAGCAGCGCCATAGCGGGAGGCTACAATGAGCAGTTCTTC
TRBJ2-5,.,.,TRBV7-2,CASSLARGAEGTQYF,TGTGCCAGCAGCTTAGCGAGGGGGGCGGAGGGGACCCAGTACTTC
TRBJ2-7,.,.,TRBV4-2,CASSQEALAGSSYEQYF,TGTGCCAGCAGCCAAGAAGCGTTGGCGGGGAGCTCCTACGAGCAGTACTTC
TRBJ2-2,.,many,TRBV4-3,CASSQGQGGTGELFF,TGCGCCAGCAGCCAAGGACAGGGAGGGACCGGGGAGCTGTTTTTT
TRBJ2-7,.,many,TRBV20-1,CSATLGDVWNEQYF,TGCAGTGCTACACTGGGGGATGTCTGGAACGAGCAGTACTTC
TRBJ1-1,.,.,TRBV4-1,CASRPLQRGSRDTEAFF,TGCGCCAGCAGACCTCTACAGCGAGGAAGTAGGGACACTGAAGCTTTCTTT
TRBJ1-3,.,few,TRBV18,CASSGPQGSGNTIYF,TGTGCCAGCTCAGGTCCGCAGGGCTCTGGAAACACCATATATTTT
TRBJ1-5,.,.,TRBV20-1,CSARVGVQPQHF,TGCAGTGCTAGAGTAGGGGTTCAGCCCCAGCATTTT
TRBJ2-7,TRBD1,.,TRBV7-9,CASSLGQLEQYF,TGTGCCAGCAGCCTGGGACAGCTGGAGCAGTACTTC
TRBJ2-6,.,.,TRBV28,CASSFSGSSGANVLTF,TGTGCCAGCAGTTTTTCAGGGTCGTCTGGGGCCAACGTCCTGACTTTC
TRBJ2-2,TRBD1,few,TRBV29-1,CSVAGTGSGGELFF,TGCAGCGTCGCCGGGACAGGGTCTGGCGGGGAGCTGTTTTTT
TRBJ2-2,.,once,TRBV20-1,CSAGRRNTGELFF,TGCAGTGCCGGTCGACGGAACACCGGGGAGCTGTTTTTT
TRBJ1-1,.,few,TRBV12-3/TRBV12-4,CASRARGNTEAFF,TGTGCCAGCAGGGCCCGGGGCAACACTGAAGCTTTCTTT
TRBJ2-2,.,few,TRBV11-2,CASSPIRTGELFF,TGTGCCAGCAGCCCGATTCGGACCGGGGAGCTGTTTTTT
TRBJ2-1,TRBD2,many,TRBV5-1,CASSPRTSGSWEQFF,TGCGCCAGCAGCCCCCGGACTAGCGGGAGTTGGGAGCAGTTCTTC
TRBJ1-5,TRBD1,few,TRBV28,CASSLAGTGVNQPQHF,TGTGCCAGCAGTTTAGCCGGGACAGGAGTAAATCAGCCCCAGCATTTT
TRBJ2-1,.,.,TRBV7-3,CASSLNPASWDEQFF,TGTGCCAGCAGCTTAAACCCGGCCAGCTGGGATGAGCAGTTCTTC
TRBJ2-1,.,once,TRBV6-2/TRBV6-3,CASRSSSVVAYNEQFF,TGTGCCAGCAGATCCTCTAGCGTCGTCGCCTACAATGAGCAGTTCTTC
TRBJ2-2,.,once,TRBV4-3,CASSPRTQGFTGELFF,TGCGCCAGCAGCCCAAGGACCCAGGGCTTCACCGGGGAGCTGTTTTTT
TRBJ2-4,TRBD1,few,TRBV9,CASSANNGAGQGIQYF,TGTGCCAGCAGCGCAAACAACGGAGCGGGACAGGGCATTCAGTACTTC
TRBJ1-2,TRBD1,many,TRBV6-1,CASSPGQGFGYTF,TGTGCCAGCAGCCCGGGACAGGGGTTTGGCTACACCTTC
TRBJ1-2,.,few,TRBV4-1,CASSQDQQRNYGYTF,TGCGCCAGCAGCCAAGACCAACAGAGGAACTATGGCTACACCTTC
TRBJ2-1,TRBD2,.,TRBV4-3,CASSPRTAGIYNEQFF,TGCGCCAGCAGCCCGCGTACAGCGGGGATATACAATGAGCAGTTCTTC
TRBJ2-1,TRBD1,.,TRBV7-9,CASSSSGTGGYNEQFF,TGTGCCAGCAGCTCCTCCGGGACAGGGGGTTACAATGAGCAGTTCTTC
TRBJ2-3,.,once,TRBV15,CATSRDRYTDTQYF,TGTGCCACCAGCAGAGACCGCTACACAGATACGCAGTATTTT
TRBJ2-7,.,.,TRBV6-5,CASSYHRGEQYF,TGTGCCAGCAGTTACCACCGGGGCGAGCAGTACTTC
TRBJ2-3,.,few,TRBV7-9,CASSLARAGRTGDTQYF,TGTGCCAGCAGCTTAGCGCGAGCGGGCCGGACTGGGGATACGCAGTATTTT
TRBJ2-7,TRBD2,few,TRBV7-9,CASSDTPRLAGSYEQYF,TGTGCCAGCAGCGACACCCCCCGCTTAGCGGGCTCCTACGAGCAGTACTTC
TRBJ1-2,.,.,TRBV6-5,CASSYSPGYYGYTF,TGTGCCAGCAGTTACTCACCAGGGTACTATGGCTACACCTTC
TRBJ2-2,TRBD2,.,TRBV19,CASSNSGGATGELFF,TGTGCCAGTAGTAATTCGGGAGGTGCGACCGGGGAGCTGTTTTTT
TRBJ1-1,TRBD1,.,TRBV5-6,CASSQKTGWEITEAFF,TGTGCCAGCAGCCAAAAGACAGGGTGGGAGATAACTGAAGCTTTCTTT
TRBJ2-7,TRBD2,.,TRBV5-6,CASSSELAGTYYEQYF,TGTGCCAGCAGCTCAGAACTAGCGGGGACCTACTACGAGCAGTACTTC